The 30 T cell receptor beta chains below all came from one sample that was sequenced in a study of blood T cell repertoires in COVID-19. Clones were sequenced by immunoSEQ multiplex PCR, and TCRdb holds only the in-frame ones, with some missing. The sample shows almost 55,000 clones, about nine tenths of them seen only once. The specimen was peripheral blood. The receptors were gathered from a human donor in a cohort sampled during active COVID-19.

This chain links TRBV6-5 with TRBJ1-2; 8 nucleotides match TRBD1. This CDR3 comprises 15 residues. The V gene's germline CDR1 is MNHEY and CDR2 SVGAGI. V was pared by 4 bases and J by 5 bases, with 9 bases of the junction left unmatched. The CDR3 DNA reads as TGTGCCAGCAGTTCCTGGGGGGACAGGCATTATGGCTACACCTTC. This encodes CASSSWGDRHYGYTF.

The V call is TRBV7-3, the J call TRBJ2-3, with D maybe TRBD2 (6 bases). The germline V gene has CDR1 SGHTA and CDR2 FQGTGA. Trimming shortened V by 0 bases and J by 0 bases, and 10 bases separated the two germline ends. CDR3 length: 16 residues. CDR3 protein: CASSLTARGSTDTQYF. Here the CDR3 DNA reads TGTGCCAGCAGCTTAACGGCCCGGGGGAGCACAGATACGCAGTATTTT.

The rearrangement links TRBV24-1 to TRBJ2-3, with TRBD1 matching over 8 bases. V lost 4 bases to trimming and J lost 1 base; unmatched junction nucleotides: 9. The CDR3 has 17 residues. In germline, CDR1 is KGHDR, CDR2 SFDVKD. The CDR3 DNA reads TGTGCCACCAGTGACTCAACTGCGGACAGGGGCACAGATACGCAGTATTTT. Its protein is CATSDSTADRGTDTQYF.

V is TRBV6-6 and J is TRBJ2-3, with 7 bases aligning to TRBD1. J was trimmed by 0 bases and V by 10 bases; bases with no gene match: 7. This CDR3 has 14 residues. The germline V gene has CDR1 MNHNY and CDR2 SVGAGI (reference sequence). CDR3 DNA sequence: TGTGCCACGCGAAGGGACAGTAGCACAGATACGCAGTATTTT. It yields the protein CATRRDSSTDTQYF.

In DNA, the CDR3 is TGTGCCACCAGTGATCCCCCCGGGACAGGGGGCAGCGATGAGCAGTTCTTC. This codes for CATSDPPGTGGSDEQFF. The chain joins TRBV24-1 to TRBJ2-1, with TRBD1 identical over 12 bases. The CDR3 runs 17 residues. The V and J ends lost 3 bases and 8 bases, in that order; junction bases with no gene match: 10. Germline values: CDR1 KGHDR, CDR2 SFDVKD.

The chain links TRBV2 to TRBJ2-3; 8 nucleotides line up with TRBD1. Losses at the gene ends were 6 bases for V and 6 bases for J; bases not matched to a gene: 5. The germline gives CDR1 SNHLY, CDR2 FYNNEI. There are 13 residues in the CDR3. The CDR3 coding sequence is TGTGCCAGCAGCGGACAGGGAAAGGATACGCAGTATTTT. Amino acid sequence: CASSGQGKDTQYF.

This clone has just one count. The V call is TRBV3-1 (or the pseudogene TRBV3-2), the J call TRBJ2-1; 13 nucleotides agree with TRBD2. CDR1 and CDR2 (germline): LGHDT, YNNKEL (reference sequence). CDR3 length equals 15 residues. The ends lost 1 base at V and 9 bases at J; junction bases unmatched: 3. For the CDR3, the DNA is TGTGCCAGCAGCCAAGTCCGACTAGCGGGAGGTGAGCAGTTCTTC. It yields the protein CASSQVRLAGGEQFF.

The V and J genes are TRBV15 and TRBJ2-7; maybe TRBD2 (6 bases). CDR3 size: 14 residues. Germline CDR1 reads LNHNV; CDR2 reads YYDKDF (reference sequence). Trimming shortened V by 1 base and J by 3 bases, and 10 bases separated the two germline ends. The CDR3 sequence is CATSRGGSGYEQYF. The CDR3, as DNA: TGTGCCACCAGCAGAGGGGGTAGCGGCTACGAGCAGTACTTC.

J is TRBJ2-7 and V is TRBV5-1, with a tentative D call TRBD2 (6 bases). The CDR3 loop spans 14 amino acids. The germline V and J ends were trimmed by 2 bases and 2 bases, with 11 bases remaining between them. Germline CDR1 SGHRS, CDR2 YFSETQ. CDR3 amino acids: CASSFAGGTYEQYF. The CDR3 DNA follows: TGCGCCAGCAGCTTTGCCGGGGGAACCTACGAGCAGTACTTC.

The chain couples TRBV5-1 to TRBJ2-2, with 8 bases identical to TRBD1. Germline-derived CDR1 and CDR2 are SGHRS and YFSETQ. The CDR3 has 14 residues. V was clipped by 3 bases and J by 10 bases; unmatched bases: 8. CDR3 DNA: TGCGCCAGCAGCTCCGGACAGGGCCGGGTGGAGCTGTTTTTT. Its translation is CASSSGQGRVELFF.

This chain uses TRBV6-4 with TRBJ2-7; 7 nucleotides match TRBD1. There are 15 residues in the CDR3. Germline V gives CDR1 MRHNA, CDR2 SNTAGT. The V gene end was trimmed by 6 bases and the J gene end by 0 bases; junction bases not matched to a gene: 8. The CDR3, as DNA: TGTGCCAGCAGAGCGGACAGGAAGATCTCCTACGAGCAGTACTTC. Translation gives CASRADRKISYEQYF.

The V call is TRBV12-3 or TRBV12-4, the J call TRBJ1-1; TRBD1 matches 8 bases. Trimming cost V 6 bases and J 5 bases; bases outside gene matches: 5. CDR3 length equals 13 residues. The CDR3 nucleotides read TGTGCCAGCAGCTTTACAGGGGGAACTGAAGCTTTCTTT. This sequence encodes CASSFTGGTEAFF.

This CDR3 reads CASNGGGTYNEQFF. The CDR3 coding sequence is TGTGCCAGCAATGGGGGAGGCACCTACAATGAGCAGTTCTTC. J is TRBJ2-1 and V is TRBV28; the D gene is possibly TRBD2 (6 bases). Trimming removed 7 bases from V and 2 bases from J, with 12 bases in between. Per germline, CDR1 MDHEN and CDR2 SYDVKM. The CDR3 runs to 14 residues. Variable domain in full (rest from reference TRBV28 and TRBJ2-1): DVKVTQSSRYLVKRTGEKVFLECVQDMDHENMFWYRQDPGLGLRLIYFSYDVKMKEKGDIPEGYSVSREKKERFSLILESASTNQTSMYLCASNGGGTYNEQFFGPGTRLTVL.

The CDR3 DNA reads as TGCGCCAGCAGCAGGGGACTAGCGGGGAACAATGAGCAGTTCTTC. Protein product: CASSRGLAGNNEQFF. This chain links TRBV5-1 with TRBJ2-1; 13 positions agree with TRBD2. CDR1 and CDR2 (germline): SGHRS, YFSETQ. V lost 4 bases to trimming and J lost 5 bases; unmatched junction nucleotides: 3. The CDR3 extends over 15 amino acids.

This chain connects TRBV5-6 to TRBJ2-7; tentative D call: TRBD2 (6 bases). Trimming pared 4 bases from V and 0 bases from J, leaving 14 bases between. The germline V gene has CDR1 SGHDT and CDR2 YYEEEE. This CDR3 has 15 residues. CDR3 amino acids: CASSPVGGTSYEQYF. As DNA, the CDR3 is TGTGCCAGCAGCCCGGTCGGCGGGACCTCCTACGAGCAGTACTTC.

This rearrangement joins TRBV15 to TRBJ2-7, with 8 bases identical to TRBD1. Per germline, CDR1 LNHNV and CDR2 YYDKDF (reference sequence). The CDR3 is 15 amino acids. V trimming: 4 bases; J trimming: 0 bases; junction bases outside the gene matches: 5. The CDR3 DNA follows: TGTGCCACCAGCATAGGACAGGGTGGCTCCTACGAGCAGTACTTC. It yields the protein CATSIGQGGSYEQYF.

This clone showed up just once. The genes are TRBV6-5 and TRBJ2-2, with 9 bases aligning to TRBD2. The J segment lost 5 bases and the V segment lost 8 bases, leaving 3 bases of the junction unmatched. The germline V gene encodes CDR1 MNHEY and CDR2 SVGAGI. The CDR3 totals 13 residues. The CDR3 here is CASSAGGTGELFF. The DNA of the CDR3 is TGTGCCAGCTCCGCGGGAGGGACCGGGGAGCTGTTTTTT.

A few counts support this clone. This sequence joins TRBV18 and TRBJ2-7, with D perhaps TRBD1 (5 bases). Germline CDR1 and CDR2: KGHSH and LQKENI. Trimming removed 3 bases at V and 6 bases at J, with 12 bases between. The CDR3 has 13 amino acids. CDR3 in DNA: TGTGCCAGCTCACCCGTCCAAGACAGCGAGCAGTACTTC. It is translated as CASSPVQDSEQYF.

This chain connects TRBV10-3 to TRBJ2-7, with 9 bases fitting TRBD1. This CDR3 region has 14 residues. With 8 bases clipped from V and 6 bases from J, the junction kept 11 bases outside the gene matches. Germline V gene lookup returns CDR1 ENHRY and CDR2 SYGVKD. The CDR3 DNA reads as TGTGCCATCCGCGTCGGACAGGGGTGGGTCGAGCAGTACTTC. Translation: CAIRVGQGWVEQYF.

This clone was seen a single time. The CDR3 DNA follows: TGCGCCAGCAGCACAGGGAGTCAAGAGACCCAGTACTTC. It is translated as CASSTGSQETQYF. This chain joins TRBV5-1 and TRBJ2-5; possibly TRBD1 for D (6 bases). The CDR3 is 13 amino acids. Trimming cost V 4 bases and J 2 bases, with 9 bases left between them. CDR1 and CDR2 from the germline V gene are SGHRS and YFSETQ.

The gene calls are TRBV10-2 and TRBJ2-3, with a weak D call TRBD1 (6 bases). Trimming stripped 0 bases from V and 3 bases from J, with 7 bases between. CDR3 length: 14 residues. Germline CDR1 reads WSHSY; CDR2 reads SAAADI. This CDR3 reads CASSESRGTDTQYF. The CDR3 nucleotides are TGCGCCAGCAGTGAGTCGAGGGGGACAGATACGCAGTATTTT.

This clone has only one observation. V gene TRBV30 combines with J gene TRBJ1-5; 9 nucleotides align to TRBD1. The CDR3 has 17 residues. Unmatched junction bases numbered 11, after V lost 3 bases and J lost 2 bases. Germline CDR1 reads GTSNPN; CDR2 reads SVGIG (reference sequence). CDR3: CAWSAGTGPIGNQPQHF. The DNA of the CDR3 is TGTGCCTGGAGCGCCGGGACAGGGCCAATTGGCAATCAGCCCCAGCATTTT.

This clone was seen a single time. The gene calls are TRBV6-4 and TRBJ2-7; 8 bases agree with TRBD2. Germline V CDR1 and CDR2: MRHNA, SNTAGT. With 4 bases clipped from V and 7 bases from J, the junction kept 12 bases outside the gene matches. CDR3 size: 15 residues. The CDR3 DNA reads as TGTGCCAGCAGTGTTGTTTGCGGGAGGCGGAGGGAGCAGTACTTC. Its translation is CASSVVCGRRREQYF.

This chain links TRBV11-3 with TRBJ2-3; D perhaps matches TRBD1 (6 bases). The CDR3 is 14 amino acids. The V end lost 5 bases, the J end lost 2 bases, and 11 bases lay between the germline ends. CDR1 and CDR2 from the germline V gene are SGHNT and YENEEA. CDR3 in DNA: TGTGCCAGCAGCCCCGGACAGAACACAGATACGCAGTATTTT. The encoded protein is CASSPGQNTDTQYF.

The chain recombines TRBV24-1 with TRBJ2-7, with D unresolved. CDR1 is KGHDR and CDR2 is SFDVKD in the germline V gene. The CDR3 has 14 amino acids. The germline V and J ends were trimmed by 12 bases and 2 bases, with 19 bases remaining between them. The CDR3 sequence: CAPQVDVTPYEQYF. The CDR3 DNA is TGTGCCCCCCAGGTGGATGTAACCCCCTACGAGCAGTACTTC.

The J gene is TRBJ2-7, the V gene TRBV7-7, with D perhaps matching TRBD1 (6 bases). CDR3 size: 14 residues. The germline V and J ends were trimmed by 1 base and 6 bases, with 13 bases remaining between them. Germline V gene data show CDR1 as SSHAT and CDR2 as FNYEAQ (reference sequence). In DNA form, the CDR3 reads TGTGCCAGCAGCTTAGATGGGCAGGGGAGCGAGCAGTACTTC. It translates to CASSLDGQGSEQYF.

The J gene is TRBJ2-7, the V gene TRBV28; D possibly corresponds to TRBD1 (6 bases). The germline CDR1 and CDR2 sequences are MDHEN and SYDVKM. This CDR3 region has 16 residues. Trimming stripped 6 bases from V and 2 bases from J, with 20 bases between. CDR3 region: CASRDGTGLYPYEQYF. CDR3 coding DNA: TGTGCCAGCAGGGATGGTACAGGGCTATACCCCTACGAGCAGTACTTC. Using reference TRBV28 and TRBJ2-7 for the parts outside the CDR3, the full variable domain is DVKVTQSSRYLVKRTGEKVFLECVQDMDHENMFWYRQDPGLGLRLIYFSYDVKMKEKGDIPEGYSVSREKKERFSLILESASTNQTSMYLCASRDGTGLYPYEQYFGPGTRLTVT.

This chain links TRBV2 with TRBJ2-2; possibly TRBD2 for D (6 bases). Germline CDR1 reads SNHLY; CDR2 reads FYNNEI. The CDR3 has 15 amino acids. The V end was cut by 1 base, the J end by 5 bases, with 11 bases between. DNA of the CDR3: TGTGCCAGCAGTGAAGGTCGGGCGGGGACCGGGGAGCTGTTTTTT. It is translated as CASSEGRAGTGELFF.

The table lists this clone with a few counts. This sequence joins TRBV4-2 and TRBJ1-5, with 8 bases that match TRBD1. The CDR3 is made up of 15 amino acids. The V segment lost 3 bases and the J segment 0 bases; nucleotides outside the gene matches: 1. Per germline, CDR1 LGHNA and CDR2 YNFKEQ. The CDR3 nucleotides are TGTGCCAGCAGCCAGGACAGGGCTAGCAATCAGCCCCAGCATTTT. As protein: CASSQDRASNQPQHF.

This clone was recorded only once. The chain has TRBV18 and TRBJ1-3; 7 positions agree with TRBD1. Trimming at V came to 3 bases and at J to 2 bases, leaving 13 bases not matched to a gene. Germline V gene lookup returns CDR1 KGHSH and CDR2 LQKENI. This CDR3 comprises 18 residues. DNA of the CDR3: TGTGCCAGCTCACCCCCGGACAGGTTTGCCAGTCCTGGAAACACCATATATTTT. The encoded protein is CASSPPDRFASPGNTIYF.